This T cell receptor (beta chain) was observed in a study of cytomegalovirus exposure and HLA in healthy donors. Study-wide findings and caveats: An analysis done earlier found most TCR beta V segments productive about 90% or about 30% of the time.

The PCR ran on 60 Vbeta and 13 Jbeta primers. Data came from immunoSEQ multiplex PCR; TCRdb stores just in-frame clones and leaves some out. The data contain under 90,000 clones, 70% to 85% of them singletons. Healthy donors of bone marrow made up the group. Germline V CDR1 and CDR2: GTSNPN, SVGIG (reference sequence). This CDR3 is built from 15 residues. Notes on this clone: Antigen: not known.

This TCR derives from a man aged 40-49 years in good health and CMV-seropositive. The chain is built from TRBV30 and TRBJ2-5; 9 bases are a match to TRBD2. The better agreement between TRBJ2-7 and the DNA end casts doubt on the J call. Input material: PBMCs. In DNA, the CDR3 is TGTGCCTGGAGCAATAGCGGGAGAGGCTCCTACGAGCAGTACTTC. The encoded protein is CAWSNSGRGSYEQYF.